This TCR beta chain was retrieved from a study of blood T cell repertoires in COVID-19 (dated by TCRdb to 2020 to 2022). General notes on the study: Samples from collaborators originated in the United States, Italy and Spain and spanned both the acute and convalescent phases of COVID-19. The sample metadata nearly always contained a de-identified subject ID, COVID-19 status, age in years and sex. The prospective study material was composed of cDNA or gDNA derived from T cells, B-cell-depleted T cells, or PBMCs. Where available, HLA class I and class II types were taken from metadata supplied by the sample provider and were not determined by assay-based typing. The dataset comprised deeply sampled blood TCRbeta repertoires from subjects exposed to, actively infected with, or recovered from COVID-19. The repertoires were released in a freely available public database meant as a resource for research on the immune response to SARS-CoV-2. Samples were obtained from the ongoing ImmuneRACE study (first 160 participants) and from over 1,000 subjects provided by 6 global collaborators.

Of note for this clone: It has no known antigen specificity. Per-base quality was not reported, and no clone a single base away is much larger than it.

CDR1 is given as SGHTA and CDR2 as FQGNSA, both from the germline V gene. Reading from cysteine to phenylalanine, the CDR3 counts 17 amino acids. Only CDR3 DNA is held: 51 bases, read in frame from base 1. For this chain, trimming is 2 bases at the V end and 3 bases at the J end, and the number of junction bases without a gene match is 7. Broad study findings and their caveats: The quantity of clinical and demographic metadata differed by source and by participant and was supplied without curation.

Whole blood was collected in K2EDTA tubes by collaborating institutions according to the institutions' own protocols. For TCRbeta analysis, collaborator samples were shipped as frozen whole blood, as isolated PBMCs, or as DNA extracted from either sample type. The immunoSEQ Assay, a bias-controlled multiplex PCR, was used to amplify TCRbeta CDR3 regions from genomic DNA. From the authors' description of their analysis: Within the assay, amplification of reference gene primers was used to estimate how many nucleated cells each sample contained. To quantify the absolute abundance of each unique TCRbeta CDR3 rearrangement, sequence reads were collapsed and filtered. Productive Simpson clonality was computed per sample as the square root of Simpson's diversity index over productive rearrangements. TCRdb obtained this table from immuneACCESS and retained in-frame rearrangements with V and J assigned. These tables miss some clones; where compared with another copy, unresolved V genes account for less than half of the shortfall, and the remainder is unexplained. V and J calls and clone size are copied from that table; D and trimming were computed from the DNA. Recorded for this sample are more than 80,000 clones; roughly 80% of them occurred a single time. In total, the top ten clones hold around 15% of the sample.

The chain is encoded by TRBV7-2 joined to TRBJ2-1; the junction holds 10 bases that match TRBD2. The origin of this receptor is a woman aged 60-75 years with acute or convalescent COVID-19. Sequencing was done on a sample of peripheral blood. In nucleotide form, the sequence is TGTGCCAGCAGCTTATCAACTAGCGGGGAGAACTACAATGAGCAGTTCTTC. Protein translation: CASSLSTSGENYNEQFF.